These 5 T cell receptor beta chains were all obtained from the same sample, sequenced in a study of a mutant IDH1 vaccine in newly diagnosed glioma. The table came from immunoSEQ multiplex PCR; TCRdb's copy has only in-frame clones and leaves some out. The table includes about 38,000 clones, about 78% detected once. Described time point: baseline, week 1 (first vaccination visit). Treatment defined: pre-vaccination baseline after standard-of-care therapy. Sequencing used PBMCs, obtained from a glioma patient treated with radiotherapy, temozolomide or both. The source is a man aged 35 to 55 with glioma. Some clones in this sample may be carry-over from other donors' samples.

This clone appeared once. V is TRBV5-1 and J is TRBJ1-6; no definite D call. The CDR3 runs to 14 residues. CDR1 is SGHRS, CDR2 YFSETQ, per germline. Trimming removed 0 bases from V and 10 bases from J, with 11 bases in between. In DNA, the CDR3 is TGCGCCAGCAGCTTGGCGGGGATGGGGTCACCCCTCCACTTT. It specifies CASSLAGMGSPLHF.

The rearrangement joins TRBV7-8 to TRBJ1-1; D ambiguous. Trimming removed 4 bases from V and 1 base from J, with 16 bases in between. The CDR3 covers 16 residues. Germline lookup yields CDR1 SGHVS and CDR2 FQNEAQ. CDR3 nucleotides: TGTGCCAGCAGCTCCCGGGGTGAGCTCAAGAACACTGAAGCTTTCTTT. Its translation is CASSSRGELKNTEAFF.

The chain is built from TRBV6-1 and TRBJ1-2, with D possibly matching TRBD1 (5 bases). The CDR3 runs 14 residues. Trimming left V 7 bases short and J 7 bases short, with 19 bases between. Germline values: CDR1 MNHNS, CDR2 SASEGT. The CDR3 reads CASKGPGIGFGYTF. As DNA, the CDR3 is TGTGCCAGCAAGGGACCGGGCATTGGATTTGGCTACACCTTC.

The chain is built from TRBV4-3 and TRBJ1-2; no clear D gene. Germline-derived CDR1 and CDR2 are LGHNA and YSLEER. The V gene lost 0 bases and the J gene lost 3 bases, with 11 bases spanning the gap. This CDR3 region has 15 residues. This CDR3 reads CASSQDRSLDYGYTF. The CDR3 nucleotides are TGCGCCAGCAGCCAAGATAGGTCCCTGGACTATGGCTACACCTTC.

The table lists this clone with a count of one. The CDR3 coding sequence is TGTGCCAGCAGCTTGGGGGGGTTATTCGAGTCGAACACTGAAGCTTTCTTT. Translated: CASSLGGLFESNTEAFF. The rearrangement joins TRBV5-4 to TRBJ1-1; possibly TRBD1 for D (5 bases). The CDR3 covers 17 residues. The germline V gene has CDR1 SGHNT and CDR2 YYREEE (reference sequence). V dropped 0 bases and J dropped 1 base, with 16 bases sitting between them.